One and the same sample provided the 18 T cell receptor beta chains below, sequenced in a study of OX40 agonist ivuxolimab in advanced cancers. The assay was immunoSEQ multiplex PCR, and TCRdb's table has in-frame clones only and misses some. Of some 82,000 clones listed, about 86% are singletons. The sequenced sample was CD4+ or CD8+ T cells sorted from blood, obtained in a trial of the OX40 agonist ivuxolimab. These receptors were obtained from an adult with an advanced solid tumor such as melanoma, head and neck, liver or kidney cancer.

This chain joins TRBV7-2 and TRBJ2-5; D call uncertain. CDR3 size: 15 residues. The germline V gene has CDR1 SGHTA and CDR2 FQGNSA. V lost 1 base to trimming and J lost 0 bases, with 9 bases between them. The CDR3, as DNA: TGTGCCAGCAGCTTAGGAGTCAGATACCAAGAGACCCAGTACTTC. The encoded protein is CASSLGVRYQETQYF.

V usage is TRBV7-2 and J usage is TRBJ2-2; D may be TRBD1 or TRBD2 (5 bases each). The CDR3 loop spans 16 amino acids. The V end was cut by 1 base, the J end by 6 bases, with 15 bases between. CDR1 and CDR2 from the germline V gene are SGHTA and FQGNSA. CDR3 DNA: TGTGCCAGCAGCTTAGTTGGCGGCTGGGGACCCGGGGAGCTGTTTTTT. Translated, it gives CASSLVGGWGPGELFF.

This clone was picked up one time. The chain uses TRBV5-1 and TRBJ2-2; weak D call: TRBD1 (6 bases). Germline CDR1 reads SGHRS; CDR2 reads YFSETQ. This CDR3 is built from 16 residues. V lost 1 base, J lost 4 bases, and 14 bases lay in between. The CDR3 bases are TGCGCCAGCAGCTTGTCGCAGGGGATGGGCACCGGGGAGCTGTTTTTT. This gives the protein CASSLSQGMGTGELFF.

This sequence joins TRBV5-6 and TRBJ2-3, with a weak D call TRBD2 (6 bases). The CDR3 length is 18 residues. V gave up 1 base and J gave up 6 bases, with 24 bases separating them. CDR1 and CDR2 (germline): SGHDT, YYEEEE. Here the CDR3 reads CASSLNFRVRPGRDTQYF. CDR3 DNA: TGTGCCAGCAGCTTGAATTTTAGGGTGAGGCCAGGGAGGGATACGCAGTATTTT.

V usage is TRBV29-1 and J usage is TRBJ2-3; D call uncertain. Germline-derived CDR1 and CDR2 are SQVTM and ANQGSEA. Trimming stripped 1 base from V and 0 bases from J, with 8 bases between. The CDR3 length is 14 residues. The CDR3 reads CSVEAWLSTDTQYF. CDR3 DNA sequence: TGCAGCGTTGAAGCCTGGCTAAGCACAGATACGCAGTATTTT.

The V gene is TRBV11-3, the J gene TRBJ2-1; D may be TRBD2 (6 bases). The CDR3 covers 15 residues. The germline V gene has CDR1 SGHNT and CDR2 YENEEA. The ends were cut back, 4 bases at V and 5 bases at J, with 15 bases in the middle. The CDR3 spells CASSSEGSDHNEQFF. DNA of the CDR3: TGTGCCAGCAGCTCGGAGGGTTCAGACCACAATGAGCAGTTCTTC.

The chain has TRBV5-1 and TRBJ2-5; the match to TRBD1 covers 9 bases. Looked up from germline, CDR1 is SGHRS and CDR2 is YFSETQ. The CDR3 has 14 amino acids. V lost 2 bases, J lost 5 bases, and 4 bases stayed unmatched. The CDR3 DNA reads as TGCGCCAGCAGCTTACAGGGGGCAGGGGAGACCCAGTACTTC. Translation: CASSLQGAGETQYF.

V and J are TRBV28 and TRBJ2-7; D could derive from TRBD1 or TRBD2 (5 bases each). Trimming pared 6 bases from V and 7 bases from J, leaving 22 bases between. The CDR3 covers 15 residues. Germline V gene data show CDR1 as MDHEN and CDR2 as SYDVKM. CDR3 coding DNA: TGTGCCAGCAGCTCAGGGACGCCATACACTGTGGAGCAGTACTTC. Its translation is CASSSGTPYTVEQYF.

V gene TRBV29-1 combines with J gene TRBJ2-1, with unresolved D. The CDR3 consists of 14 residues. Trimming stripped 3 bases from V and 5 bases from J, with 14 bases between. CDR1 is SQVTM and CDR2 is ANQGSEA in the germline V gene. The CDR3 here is CSVDLPGLDNEQFF. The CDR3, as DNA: TGCAGCGTTGATCTCCCGGGTTTAGACAATGAGCAGTTCTTC.

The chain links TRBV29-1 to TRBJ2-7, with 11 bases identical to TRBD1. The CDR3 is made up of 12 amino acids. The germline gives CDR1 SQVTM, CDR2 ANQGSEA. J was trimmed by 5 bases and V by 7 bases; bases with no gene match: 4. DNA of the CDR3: TGCAGCGCCCGGACAGGGGGCGACGAGCAGTACTTC. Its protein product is CSARTGGDEQYF.

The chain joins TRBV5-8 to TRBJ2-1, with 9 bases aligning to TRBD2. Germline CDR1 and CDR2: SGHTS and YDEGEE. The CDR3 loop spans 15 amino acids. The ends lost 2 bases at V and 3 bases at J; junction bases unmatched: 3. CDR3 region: CASSFSGRNYNEQFF. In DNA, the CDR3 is TGTGCCAGCAGCTTTAGCGGGAGAAACTACAATGAGCAGTTCTTC.

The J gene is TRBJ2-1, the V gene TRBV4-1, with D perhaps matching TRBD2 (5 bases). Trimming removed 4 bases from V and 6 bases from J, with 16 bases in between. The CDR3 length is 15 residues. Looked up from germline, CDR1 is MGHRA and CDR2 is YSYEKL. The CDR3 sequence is CASSREFGTFNEQFF. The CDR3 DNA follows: TGCGCCAGCAGCCGGGAGTTTGGAACATTCAATGAGCAGTTCTTC.

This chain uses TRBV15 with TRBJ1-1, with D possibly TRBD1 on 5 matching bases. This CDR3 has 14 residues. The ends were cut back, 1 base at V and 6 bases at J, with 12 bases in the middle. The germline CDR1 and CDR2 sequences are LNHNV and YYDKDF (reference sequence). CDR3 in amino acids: CATSRVRDYSEAFF. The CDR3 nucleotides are TGTGCCACCAGCAGAGTACGGGACTATTCTGAAGCTTTCTTT.

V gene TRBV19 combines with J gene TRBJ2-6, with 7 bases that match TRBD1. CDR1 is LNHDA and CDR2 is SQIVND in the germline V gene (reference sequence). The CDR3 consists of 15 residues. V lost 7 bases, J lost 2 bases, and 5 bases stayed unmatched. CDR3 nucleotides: TGTGCCAGTAAACAGGGGAGACCTGGGGCCAACGTCCTGACTTTC. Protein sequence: CASKQGRPGANVLTF.

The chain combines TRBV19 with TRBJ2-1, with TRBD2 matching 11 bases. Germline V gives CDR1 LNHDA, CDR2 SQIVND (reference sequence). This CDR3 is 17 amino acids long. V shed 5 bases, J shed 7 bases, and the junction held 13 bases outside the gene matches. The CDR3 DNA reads TGTGCCAGTAGTTACCCTAGCGGGAGGAAGGGTGATAATGAGCAGTTCTTC. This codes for CASSYPSGRKGDNEQFF.

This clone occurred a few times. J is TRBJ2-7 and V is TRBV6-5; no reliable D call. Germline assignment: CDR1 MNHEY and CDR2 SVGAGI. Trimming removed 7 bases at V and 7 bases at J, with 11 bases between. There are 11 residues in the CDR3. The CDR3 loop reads CASTLDQEQYF. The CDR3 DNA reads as TGTGCCAGCACCCTCGACCAGGAGCAGTACTTC.

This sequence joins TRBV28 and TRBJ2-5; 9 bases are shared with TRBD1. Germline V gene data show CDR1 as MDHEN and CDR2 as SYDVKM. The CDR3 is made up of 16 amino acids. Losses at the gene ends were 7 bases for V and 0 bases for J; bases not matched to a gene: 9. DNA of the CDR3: TGTGCCAGCACCCCACTAGGGACAGGGAACCAAGAGACCCAGTACTTC. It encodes CASTPLGTGNQETQYF.

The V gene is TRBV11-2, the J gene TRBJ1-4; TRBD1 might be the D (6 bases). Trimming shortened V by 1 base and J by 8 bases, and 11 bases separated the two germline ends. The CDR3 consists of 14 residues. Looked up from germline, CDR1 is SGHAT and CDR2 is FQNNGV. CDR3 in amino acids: CASSLAGAWEKLFF. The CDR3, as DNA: TGTGCCAGCAGCTTAGCAGGGGCTTGGGAAAAACTGTTTTTT.